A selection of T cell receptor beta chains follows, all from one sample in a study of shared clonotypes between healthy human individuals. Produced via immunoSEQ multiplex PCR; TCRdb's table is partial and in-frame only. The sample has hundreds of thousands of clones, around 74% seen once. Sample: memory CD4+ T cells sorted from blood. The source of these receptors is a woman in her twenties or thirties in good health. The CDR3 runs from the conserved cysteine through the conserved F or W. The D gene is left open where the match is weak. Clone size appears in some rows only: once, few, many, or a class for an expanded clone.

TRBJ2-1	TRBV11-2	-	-	TGTGCCAGCCGAGGTTGGAATGAGCAGTTCTTC	CASRGWNEQFF
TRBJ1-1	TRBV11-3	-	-	TGTGCCAGCAGCTTAGATGGGGAGACGAACACTGAAGCTTTCTTT	CASSLDGETNTEAFF
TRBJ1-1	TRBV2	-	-	TGTGCCAGCAGTAATCGGGGGCTGGGTGAAGCTTTCTTT	CASSNRGLGEAFF
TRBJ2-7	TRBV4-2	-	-	TGTGCCAGCAGCCAAAGACAGGAGTCCTACGAGCAGTACTTC	CASSQRQESYEQYF
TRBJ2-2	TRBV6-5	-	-	TGTGCCAGCACAGGCGGAACGAACACCGGGGAGCTGTTTTTT	CASTGGTNTGELFF
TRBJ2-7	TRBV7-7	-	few	TGTGCCAGCAGCCCTCGGAGGGTAGGCGAGCAGTACTTC	CASSPRRVGEQYF
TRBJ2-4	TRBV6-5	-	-	TGTGCCAGCAGTTACTCGTATGACGGGGACATTCAGTACTTC	CASSYSYDGDIQYF
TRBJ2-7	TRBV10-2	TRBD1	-	TGCGCCAGCAGTGGACGACAGGGGGCCACCTACGAGCAGTACTTC	CASSGRQGATYEQYF
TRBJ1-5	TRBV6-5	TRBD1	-	TGTGCCAGCAGCCCCCAACAGGGGTGGTATCAGCCCCAGCATTTT	CASSPQQGWYQPQHF
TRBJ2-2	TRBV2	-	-	TGTGCCAGCGGTGCGGGAATGGAGTTCGGGGAGCTGTTTTTT	CASGAGMEFGELFF
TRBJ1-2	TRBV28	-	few	TGTGCCAGCAGTATCGGGATAGAAGGGTTATATGGCTACACCTTC	CASSIGIEGLYGYTF
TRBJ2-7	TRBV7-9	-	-	TGTGCCAGCAGCCTAATGGCCGGGCCCGCCTACGAGCAGTACTTC	CASSLMAGPAYEQYF
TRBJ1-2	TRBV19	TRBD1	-	TGTGCCAGTAGTACCGGACAGGCCTATGGCTACACCTTC	CASSTGQAYGYTF
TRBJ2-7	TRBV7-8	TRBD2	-	TGTGCCAGCAGCCGACTAGCGGGACCCTACGAGCAGTACTTC	CASSRLAGPYEQYF
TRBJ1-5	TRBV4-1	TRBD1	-	TGCGCCAGCAGCCACCATAGGACAGGCGATCAGCCCCAGCATTTT	CASSHHRTGDQPQHF
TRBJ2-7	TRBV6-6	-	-	TGTGCCAGCAGCAGAAATCCTTACGAGCAGTACTTC	CASSRNPYEQYF
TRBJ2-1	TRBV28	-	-	TGTGCCAGCAGTTTTTTCCCTTACAATGAGCAGTTCTTC	CASSFFPYNEQFF
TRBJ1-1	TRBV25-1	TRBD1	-	TGTGCCAGCAGTGATTCCGGGACAGGGCCTGAAGCTTTCTTT	CASSDSGTGPEAFF
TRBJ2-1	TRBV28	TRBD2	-	TGTGCCAGCAGTTTGGGGCGCGGAGCGGGGTACAATGAGCAGTTCTTC	CASSLGRGAGYNEQFF
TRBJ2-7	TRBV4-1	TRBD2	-	TGCGCCAGCAGCCATTATTTGGGTAGCGGGACCTACGAGCAGTACTTC	CASSHYLGSGTYEQYF
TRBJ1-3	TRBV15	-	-	TGTGCCACCAGCAGTAAGGCGTACTCTGGAAACACCATATATTTT	CATSSKAYSGNTIYF
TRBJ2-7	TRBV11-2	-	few	TGTGCCAGCAGCCAGGGGGCGGGAGAGGGATACGAGCAGTACTTC	CASSQGAGEGYEQYF
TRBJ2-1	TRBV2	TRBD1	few	TGTGCCAGCGGAACGGACAGGGGACGATACAATGAGCAGTTCTTC	CASGTDRGRYNEQFF
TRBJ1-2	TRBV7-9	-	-	TGTGCCAGCAGCTTACAAGTTAACTATGGCTACACCTTC	CASSLQVNYGYTF
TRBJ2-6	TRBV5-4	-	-	TGTGCCAGCAGCCCGCTGGACTCTGGGGCCAACGTCCTGACTTTC	CASSPLDSGANVLTF
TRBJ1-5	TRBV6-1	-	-	TGTGCCAGCAGTGGGGCAGGAAGTTATAGCAATCAGCCCCAGCATTTT	CASSGAGSYSNQPQHF
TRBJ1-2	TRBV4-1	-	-	TGCGCCAGCAGCCAAGCTCTCGGACAGTTTAACTATGGCTACACCTTC	CASSQALGQFNYGYTF
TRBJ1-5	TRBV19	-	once	TGTGCCAGTAGTATGACCGGCAGCCTTAGCAATCAGCCCCAGCATTTT	CASSMTGSLSNQPQHF
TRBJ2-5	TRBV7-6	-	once	TGTGCCAGCAGCCGGGACACCGGGAGGGAGACCCAGTACTTC	CASSRDTGRETQYF
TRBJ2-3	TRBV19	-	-	TGTGCCAGTAGTACCCGGCCCGCCCTCGGGGATACGCAGTATTTT	CASSTRPALGDTQYF
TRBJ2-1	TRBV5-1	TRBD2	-	TGCGCCAGCAGCTTGGGAGGGACTAGCCCTTACAATGAGCAGTTCTTC	CASSLGGTSPYNEQFF
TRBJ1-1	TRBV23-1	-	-	TGCGCCAGCAGTCACCCGACGAACACTGAAGCTTTCTTT	CASSHPTNTEAFF
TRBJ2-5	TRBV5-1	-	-	TGCGCCAGCAGCTGGCCGGGGGAAGAGACCCAGTACTTC	CASSWPGEETQYF
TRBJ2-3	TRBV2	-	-	TGTGCCAGCAGCGGACCCACCCCTGGTGCAGATACGCAGTATTTT	CASSGPTPGADTQYF
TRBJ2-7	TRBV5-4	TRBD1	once	TGTGCCAGCAGCTTGGATACCGGGACAGCGACCTACGAGCAGTACTTC	CASSLDTGTATYEQYF
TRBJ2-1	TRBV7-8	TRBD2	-	TGTGCCAGCAGCAGACTAGCGGGAGGGCAGTTCTTC	CASSRLAGGQFF
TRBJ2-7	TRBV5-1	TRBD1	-	TGCGCCAGCAGCTCAACCGGGACAGGATACGAGCAGTACTTC	CASSSTGTGYEQYF
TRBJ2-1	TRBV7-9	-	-	TGTGCCAGTACAATATTGGGTGGGGCTTTCAATGAGCAGTTCTTC	CASTILGGAFNEQFF
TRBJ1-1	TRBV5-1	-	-	TGCGCCAGCAGCTCCGGGACGGAAAACACTGAAGCTTTCTTT	CASSSGTENTEAFF
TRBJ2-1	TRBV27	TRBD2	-	TGTGCCAGCAGTTCCCGCCCCCGGACTAGCGGGCTGAATGAGCAGTTCTTC	CASSSRPRTSGLNEQFF
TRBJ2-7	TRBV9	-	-	TGTGCCAGCCTCGTCTGTCCGTTCTACGAGCAGTACTTC	CASLVCPFYEQYF